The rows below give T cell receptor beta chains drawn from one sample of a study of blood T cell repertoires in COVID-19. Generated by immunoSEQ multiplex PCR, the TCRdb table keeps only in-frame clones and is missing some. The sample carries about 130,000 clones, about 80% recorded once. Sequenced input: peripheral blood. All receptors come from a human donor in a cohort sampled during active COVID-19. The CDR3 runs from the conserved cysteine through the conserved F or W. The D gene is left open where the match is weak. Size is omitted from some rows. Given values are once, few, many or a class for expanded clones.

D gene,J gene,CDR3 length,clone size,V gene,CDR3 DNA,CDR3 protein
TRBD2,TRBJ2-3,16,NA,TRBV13,TGTGCCAGCAGCTTTTCTAGCGGGGGGACCGCAGATACGCAGTATTTT,CASSFSSGGTADTQYF
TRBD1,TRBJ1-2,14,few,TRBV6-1,TGTGCCAGCAGTGAAGGGGACAGGGACTATGGCTACACCTTC,CASSEGDRDYGYTF
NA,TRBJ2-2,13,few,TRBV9,TGTGCCAGCAGCAGACAGCTATCCGGGGAGCTGTTTTTT,CASSRQLSGELFF
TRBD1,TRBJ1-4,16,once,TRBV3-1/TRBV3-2,TGTGCCAGCAGCCAAGATATAGGACAGGGAAGTGAAAAACTGTTTTTT,CASSQDIGQGSEKLFF
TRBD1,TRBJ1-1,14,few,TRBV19,TGTGCCAGTAGTCCCCGGACAGGGGGCCCTGAAGCTTTCTTT,CASSPRTGGPEAFF
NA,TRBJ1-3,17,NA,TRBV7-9,TGTGCCAGCAGCTTAGCGCAGGCAGGCGAATCTGGAAACACCATATATTTT,CASSLAQAGESGNTIYF
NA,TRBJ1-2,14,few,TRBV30,TGTGCCTGGAGTGTTCTAGGCAGGGGCTATGGCTACACCTTC,CAWSVLGRGYGYTF
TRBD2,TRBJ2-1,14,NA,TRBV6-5,TGTGCCAGCACTCGGGGGGTCGATTACAATGAGCAGTTCTTC,CASTRGVDYNEQFF
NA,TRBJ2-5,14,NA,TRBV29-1,TGCAGCGTATCGGTTAGACAGGCCCAAGAGACCCAGTACTTC,CSVSVRQAQETQYF
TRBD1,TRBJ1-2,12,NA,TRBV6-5,TGTGCCAGCTCCGACAGGGGCTATGGCTACACCTTC,CASSDRGYGYTF
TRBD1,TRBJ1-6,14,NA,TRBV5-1,TGCGCCAGCAGCCCGACAGGGGCCAATTCACCCCTCCACTTT,CASSPTGANSPLHF
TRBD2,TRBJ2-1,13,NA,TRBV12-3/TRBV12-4,TGTGCCAGCAGTTCCTTAACTAGCGGCGAGCAGTTCTTC,CASSSLTSGEQFF
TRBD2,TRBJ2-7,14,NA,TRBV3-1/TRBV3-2,TGTGCCAGCAGCCAAATAGCGGGGGGATACGAGCAGTACTTC,CASSQIAGGYEQYF
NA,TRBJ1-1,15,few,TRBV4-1,TGCGCCAGCAGCCCCTGGCAGGGTCGGAACACTGAAGCTTTCTTT,CASSPWQGRNTEAFF
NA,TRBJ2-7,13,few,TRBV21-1,TGTGCCAGCACCGACAGGGATGACGGCGAGCAGTACTTC,CASTDRDDGEQYF
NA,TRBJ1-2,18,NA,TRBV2,TGTGCCAGCAGTGAGAGTTTCTATGGGCGCTTCGTCGCGCATGGCTACACCTTC,CASSESFYGRFVAHGYTF
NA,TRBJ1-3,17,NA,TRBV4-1,TGCGCCAGCAGCCAAGAGGCACCGCCATACTCTGGAAACACCATATATTTT,CASSQEAPPYSGNTIYF
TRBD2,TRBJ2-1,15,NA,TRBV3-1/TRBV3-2,TGTGCCAGCAGCCTTCAAGCGGGGGGGCCATTTGAGCAGTTCTTC,CASSLQAGGPFEQFF
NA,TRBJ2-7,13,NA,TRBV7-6,TGTGCCAGCAGCTCCCGGGTCTCCTACGAGCAGTACTTC,CASSSRVSYEQYF